One sample yielded the 21 T cell receptor beta chains listed below, sequenced in a study of T-cell memory formation after mild COVID-19. Via MiXCR, TCRdb re-called the 5' RACE reads, giving one row per CDR3 protein. The sample contains more than 150,000 distinct CDR3 sequences, about 18% of which appear only once. Sample: PBMCs or a T cell subset sorted from them (not recorded which). Receptors originate from a man aged 18 to 35 who had mild COVID-19 (a few samples of this study predate the infection). Cell type and time point are not known.

There are a few counts of this clonotype. The chain couples TRBV7-3 to TRBJ2-2; the D is unclear. V was trimmed by 10 bases and J by 4 bases, leaving 16 bases between them. CDR3 length equals 14 residues. Germline CDR1 reads SGHTA; CDR2 reads FQGTGA. The CDR3 coding sequence is TGTGCCACCAAGATAAGCTCCTCCACCGGGGAGCTGTTTTTT. It is translated as CATKISSSTGELFF.

CDR3 sequence: CAISGTSGAYNEQFF. In DNA, the CDR3 is TGTGCCATCAGTGGCACTAGCGGGGCCTACAATGAGCAGTTCTTC. The V call is TRBV10-3, the J call TRBJ2-1, with 10 nucleotides matching TRBD2. The CDR3 totals 15 residues. Trimming took 4 bases from V and 2 from J; bases not matched to a gene: 2. Germline V gene lookup returns CDR1 ENHRY and CDR2 SYGVKD.

This clonotype has just a few counts. The V and J genes are TRBV7-2 and TRBJ2-7; D unresolved. The germline gives CDR1 SGHTA, CDR2 FQGNSA. This CDR3 spans 13 amino acids. Trimming stripped 0 bases from V and 1 base from J, with 4 bases between. CDR3 region: CASSLAGSYEQYF. The CDR3 nucleotides are TGTGCCAGCAGCTTAGCGGGGTCCTACGAGCAGTACTTC.

This clonotype showed up just a few times. J is TRBJ2-7 and V is TRBV7-8; maybe TRBD2 (5 bases). Germline CDR1 SGHVS, CDR2 FQNEAQ. There are 14 residues in the CDR3. The ends were cut back, 0 bases at V and 0 bases at J, with 6 bases in the middle. CDR3 region: CASSLAGSSYEQYV. The CDR3 bases are TGTGCCAGCAGCTTAGCAGGGAGCTCCTACGAGCAGTACGTC.

The gene calls are TRBV27 and TRBJ1-2; TRBD1 might be the D (6 bases). The CDR3 is 14 amino acids. CDR1 and CDR2 (germline): MNHEY, SMNVEV (reference sequence). The ends were cut back, 3 bases at V and 0 bases at J, with 8 bases in the middle. The DNA for the CDR3 is TGTGCCAGCAGTTTTGGGGGCTCTAACTATGGCTACACCTTC. Its translation: CASSFGGSNYGYTF.

The gene calls are TRBV12-3 or TRBV12-4 and TRBJ1-2, with 7 bases matching TRBD1. V lost 6 bases, J lost 0 bases, and 10 bases stayed unmatched. The CDR3 length is 16 residues. The CDR3 here is CASRDPRDSPNYGYTF. In nucleotides, the CDR3 is TGTGCCAGCAGAGACCCAAGGGACAGCCCTAACTATGGCTACACCTTC.

The chain has TRBV10-3 and TRBJ2-5; tentatively, D is TRBD1 or TRBD2 (5 bases each). The CDR3 extends over 12 amino acids. The V end lost 10 bases, the J end lost 3 bases, and 12 bases lay between the germline ends. Germline CDR1 reads ENHRY; CDR2 reads SYGVKD. The CDR3 reads CATGAREETQYF. CDR3 nucleotides: TGTGCCACCGGGGCTCGCGAAGAGACCCAGTACTTC.

This clonotype was seen repeatedly, ten times or more. This sequence joins TRBV20-1 and TRBJ2-7; the D is unclear. In germline, CDR1 is DFQATT, CDR2 SNEGSKA (reference sequence). This CDR3 is built from 15 residues. V was pared by 4 bases and J by 2 bases, with 18 bases between. CDR3 residues: CSAIAGSMATYEQYF. The CDR3 nucleotides read TGCAGTGCTATAGCCGGCTCGATGGCCACCTACGAGCAGTACTTC.

This clonotype showed up many times. The chain employs TRBV4-3 and TRBJ1-4; tentative D call: TRBD1 (5 bases). Between the trimmed V and J ends, which lost 3 bases and 0 bases, there was a span of 17 bases. This CDR3 region has 18 residues. Germline CDR1 LGHNA, CDR2 YSLEER. The CDR3 spells CASSHQPLWGATNEKLFF. CDR3 sequence (DNA): TGCGCCAGCAGCCACCAACCCCTGTGGGGCGCAACTAATGAAAAACTGTTTTTT.

This clonotype was seen repeatedly, ten times or more. One end of the junction does not line up with germline, which may come from a read error. This chain connects TRBV27 to TRBJ1-5; D perhaps matches TRBD1 (5 bases). CDR1 is MNHEY and CDR2 is SMNVEV in the germline V gene (reference sequence). CDR3 length equals 12 residues. The chain's CDR3 is CASSLSGGPQHF. DNA of the CDR3: TGTGCCAGCAGTCTATCGGGGGGGCCCCAGCATTTT.

The chain joins TRBV20-1 to TRBJ1-4; D call uncertain. Germline V CDR1 and CDR2: DFQATT, SNEGSKA (reference sequence). The CDR3 contains 13 residues. CDR3 in DNA: TGCAGGGCCTGGGCCTCCCCTAATGAAAAACTGTTTTTT. Translated, it gives CRAWASPNEKLFF.

This rearrangement joins TRBV6-6 to TRBJ2-2; 10 nucleotides align to TRBD1. This CDR3 comprises 18 residues. Unmatched junction bases numbered 12, after V lost 2 bases and J lost 6 bases. CDR1 is MNHNY and CDR2 is SVGAGI in the germline V gene (reference sequence). The DNA of the CDR3 is TGTGCCAGCAGTTACGGTTTCTTTGGGACAGGGGTCCCCGGGGAGCTGTTTTTT. Its translation: CASSYGFFGTGVPGELFF.

The chain joins TRBV20-1 to TRBJ1-2; possibly TRBD1 for D (6 bases). V lost 6 bases, J lost 4 bases, and 15 bases lay in between. The V gene's germline CDR1 is DFQATT and CDR2 SNEGSKA (reference sequence). CDR3 length: 13 residues. CDR3 in DNA: TGCAGTGCCAGGGACACAAGCTTCTATGGCTACACCTTC. This translates into CSARDTSFYGYTF.

This chain joins TRBV3-1 and TRBJ2-1; D unclear. The V and J ends lost 1 base and 10 bases respectively, with 8 bases between them. Germline assignment: CDR1 LGHDT and CDR2 YNNKEL (reference sequence). This CDR3 comprises 12 residues. The DNA of the CDR3 is TGTGCCAGCAGCCAAGTTCCGGGCGAGCAGTTCTTC. It encodes CASSQVPGEQFF.

This chain links TRBV5-1 with TRBJ2-3; D is unclear. Germline CDR1 SGHRS, CDR2 YFSETQ. Trimming shortened V by 4 bases and J by 2 bases, and 11 bases separated the two germline ends. The CDR3 spans 14 residues. CDR3 bases: TGCGCCAGCAGCCCGGGCAAACCCACAGATACGCAGTATTTT. It translates to CASSPGKPTDTQYF.

This chain uses TRBV5-1 with TRBJ2-2; 8 bases line up with TRBD1. Trimming cost V 7 bases and J 4 bases; bases outside gene matches: 21. The germline CDR1 and CDR2 sequences are SGHRS and YFSETQ. The CDR3 is made up of 19 amino acids. The CDR3 DNA is TGCGCCAGCTCGATGAGAGGGGCAGGGGGCCCGTTGAGCACCGGGGAGCTGTTTTTT. It translates to CASSMRGAGGPLSTGELFF.

This clonotype was seen repeatedly, ten times or more. The CDR3, as DNA: TGTGCCAGCAGCCAAGATTCCCCGGGAGCCTACAATGAGCAGTTCTTC. The encoded protein is CASSQDSPGAYNEQFF. The rearrangement joins TRBV4-2 to TRBJ2-1; D possibly corresponds to TRBD2 (6 bases). This CDR3 spans 16 amino acids. Trimming removed 0 bases from V and 2 bases from J, with 11 bases in between. Germline V CDR1 and CDR2: LGHNA, YNFKEQ.

This clonotype was seen a handful of times. This CDR3 is CASSLLLGNYGYTF. The CDR3 DNA follows: TGTGCCAGCAGCTTACTTTTGGGGAACTATGGCTACACCTTC. The chain carries TRBV7-2 and TRBJ1-2, with D unclear. CDR1 SGHTA and CDR2 FQGNSA come from the germline V gene. The CDR3 is made up of 14 amino acids. The V gene lost 2 bases and the J gene lost 2 bases, with 9 bases spanning the gap.

This clonotype has more than one count but fewer than ten. J is TRBJ2-5 and V is TRBV5-1; TRBD2 might be the D (6 bases). The CDR3 has 15 amino acids. V was clipped by 5 bases and J by 5 bases, with 19 bases between them. CDR1 and CDR2 from the germline V gene are SGHRS and YFSETQ. DNA for the CDR3: TGCGCCAGCAGGAATAGCGGCAACGCGGAGGAGACCCAGTACTTC. Encoded protein: CASRNSGNAEETQYF.

This clonotype was recorded only once. The chain carries TRBV7-2 and TRBJ1-1; D call uncertain. The CDR3 runs to 14 residues. Between the trimmed V and J ends, which lost 5 bases and 4 bases, there was a span of 14 bases. Germline V gene sequence: CDR1 SGHTA, CDR2 FQGNSA. The CDR3 spells CASSPDPRGTEAFF. CDR3 nucleotide sequence: TGTGCCAGCAGCCCAGATCCCCGGGGCACTGAAGCTTTCTTT.

The chain joins TRBV7-8 to TRBJ2-3, with D maybe TRBD1 (8 bases). Germline assignment: CDR1 SGHVS and CDR2 FQNEAQ. The CDR3 sequence is 17 residues long. Trimming removed 4 bases at V and 4 bases at J, with 21 bases between. The CDR3 DNA reads as TGTGCCAGCAGCTCAGGGGGCGGGGGCTATCCAGCAGATACGCAGTATTTT. It codes for CASSSGGGGYPADTQYF.